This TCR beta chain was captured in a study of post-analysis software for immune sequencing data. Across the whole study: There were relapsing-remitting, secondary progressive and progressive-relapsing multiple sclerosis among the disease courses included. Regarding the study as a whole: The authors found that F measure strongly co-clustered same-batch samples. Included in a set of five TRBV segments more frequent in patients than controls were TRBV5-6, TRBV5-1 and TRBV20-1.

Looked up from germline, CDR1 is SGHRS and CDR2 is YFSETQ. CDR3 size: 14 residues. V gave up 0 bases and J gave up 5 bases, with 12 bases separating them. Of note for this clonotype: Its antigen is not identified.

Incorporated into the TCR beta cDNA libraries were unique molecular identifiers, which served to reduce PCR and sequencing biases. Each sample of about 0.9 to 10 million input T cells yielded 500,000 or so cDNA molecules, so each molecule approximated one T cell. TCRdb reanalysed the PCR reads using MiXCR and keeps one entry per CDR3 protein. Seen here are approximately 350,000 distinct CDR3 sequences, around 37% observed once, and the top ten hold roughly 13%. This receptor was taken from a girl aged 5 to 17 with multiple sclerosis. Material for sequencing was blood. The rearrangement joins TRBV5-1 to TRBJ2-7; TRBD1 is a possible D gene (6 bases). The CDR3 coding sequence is TGCGCCAGCAGCTTGGAGGTCAGGGGCCACGAGCAGTACTTC. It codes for CASSLEVRGHEQYF.